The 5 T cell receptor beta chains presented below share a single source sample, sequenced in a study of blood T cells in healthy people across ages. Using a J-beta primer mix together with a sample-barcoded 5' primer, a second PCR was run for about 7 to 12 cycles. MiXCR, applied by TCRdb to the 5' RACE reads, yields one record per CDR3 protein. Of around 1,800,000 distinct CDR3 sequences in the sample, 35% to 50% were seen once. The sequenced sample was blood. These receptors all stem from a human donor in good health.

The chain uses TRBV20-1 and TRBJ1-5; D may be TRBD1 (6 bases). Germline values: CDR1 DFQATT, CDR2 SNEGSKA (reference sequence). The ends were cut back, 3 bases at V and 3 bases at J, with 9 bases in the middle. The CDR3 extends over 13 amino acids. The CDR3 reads CSASTGYNQPQHF. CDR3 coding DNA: TGCAGTGCTAGTACAGGGTACAATCAGCCCCAGCATTTT.

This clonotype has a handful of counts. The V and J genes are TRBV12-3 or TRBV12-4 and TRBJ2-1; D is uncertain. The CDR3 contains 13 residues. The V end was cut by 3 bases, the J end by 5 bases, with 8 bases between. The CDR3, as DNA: TGTGCCAGCAGTTTTTTGCCAGACAATGAGCAGTTCTTC. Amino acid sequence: CASSFLPDNEQFF.

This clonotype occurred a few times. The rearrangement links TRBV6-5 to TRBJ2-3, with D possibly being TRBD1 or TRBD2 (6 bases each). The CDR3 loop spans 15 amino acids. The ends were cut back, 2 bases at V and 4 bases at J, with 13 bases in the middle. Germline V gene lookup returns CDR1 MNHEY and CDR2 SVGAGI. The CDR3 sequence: CASSYGGGRADTQYF. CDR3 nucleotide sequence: TGTGCCAGCAGTTACGGTGGGGGGCGGGCAGATACGCAGTATTTT.

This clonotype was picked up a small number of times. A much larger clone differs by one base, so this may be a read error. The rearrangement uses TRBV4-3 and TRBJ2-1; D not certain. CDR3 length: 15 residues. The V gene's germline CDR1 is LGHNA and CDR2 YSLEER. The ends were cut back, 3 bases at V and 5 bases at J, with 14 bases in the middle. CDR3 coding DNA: TGCGCCAGCAGCCAGGGCAACAGAGGCCACAATGAGCAGTTCTTC. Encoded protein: CASSQGNRGHNEQFF.

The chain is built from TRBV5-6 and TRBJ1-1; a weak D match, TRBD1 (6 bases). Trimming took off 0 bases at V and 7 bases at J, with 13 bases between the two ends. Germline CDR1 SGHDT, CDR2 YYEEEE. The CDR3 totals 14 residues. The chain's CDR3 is CASSLDGDILEAFF. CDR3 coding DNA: TGTGCCAGCAGCTTGGATGGGGACATTCTTGAAGCTTTCTTT.